This is a list of T cell receptor beta chains from one sample in a study of cytomegalovirus exposure and HLA in healthy donors. Sequencing used immunoSEQ multiplex PCR; TCRdb keeps in-frame clones, though not all of them. The sample lists over 200,000 clones, about 84% occurring once. Sample: PBMCs. These receptors were collected from a human donor in good health. CDR3s include the opening cysteine and the closing phenylalanine or tryptophan. D genes are given only for firm matches. A row's size may be missing; if present it is once, few, many or a size class.

clone_size: .
j_call: TRBJ1-1
d_call: TRBD1
v_call: TRBV28
cdr3_nt: TGTGCCAGCAGTTCCCTAGGACAGGGACTGAACACTGAAGCTTTCTTT
cdr3_aa: CASSSLGQGLNTEAFF

clone_size: .
j_call: TRBJ1-2
d_call: .
v_call: TRBV4-2
cdr3_nt: TGTGCCAGCAGCCAAGATATGGGCAGGGGAAGCCCTTTGGGCTACACCTTC
cdr3_aa: CASSQDMGRGSPLGYTF

clone_size: .
j_call: TRBJ1-2
d_call: .
v_call: TRBV7-2
cdr3_nt: TGTGCCAGCAGCTTACAGATCAGGGGCTACACCTTC
cdr3_aa: CASSLQIRGYTF

clone_size: .
j_call: TRBJ2-7
d_call: TRBD2
v_call: TRBV19
cdr3_nt: TGTGCCAGTAGTAGCCGGACTAGCGGTTCCTACGAGCAGTACTTC
cdr3_aa: CASSSRTSGSYEQYF

clone_size: .
j_call: TRBJ2-3
d_call: .
v_call: TRBV7-9
cdr3_nt: TGTGCCAGCAGCCCTCAACTTAGCACAGATACGCAGTATTTT
cdr3_aa: CASSPQLSTDTQYF

clone_size: .
j_call: TRBJ2-7
d_call: TRBD1
v_call: TRBV5-6
cdr3_nt: TGTGCCAGCTTAGGACAGGGGAGCTACGAGCAGTACTTC
cdr3_aa: CASLGQGSYEQYF

clone_size: .
j_call: TRBJ1-2
d_call: .
v_call: TRBV6-5
cdr3_nt: TGTGCCAGCAGTTACTCGCAGCAGGGCCGAGGCTACACCTTC
cdr3_aa: CASSYSQQGRGYTF

clone_size: .
j_call: TRBJ2-3
d_call: .
v_call: TRBV12-5
cdr3_nt: TGTGCTAGTGGTTTGACAGGGTCGATTAAAGATACGCAGTATTTT
cdr3_aa: CASGLTGSIKDTQYF

clone_size: .
j_call: TRBJ2-7
d_call: TRBD1
v_call: TRBV29-1
cdr3_nt: TGCAGCGTTGGACTCCAAGACAGGGGGCTATTAAACGAGCAGTACTTC
cdr3_aa: CSVGLQDRGLLNEQYF

clone_size: .
j_call: TRBJ2-1
d_call: .
v_call: TRBV4-1
cdr3_nt: TGCGCCAGCAGCCAAATCCTATCCGCGACATTCTACGATGAGCAGTTCTTC
cdr3_aa: CASSQILSATFYDEQFF

clone_size: once
j_call: TRBJ2-1
d_call: TRBD1
v_call: TRBV7-3
cdr3_nt: TGTGCCAGCAGCTTATCTCTTCGGAAGCCAGGGGGCTCCTACAATGAGCAGTTCTTC
cdr3_aa: CASSLSLRKPGGSYNEQFF

clone_size: .
j_call: TRBJ2-5
d_call: TRBD2
v_call: TRBV28
cdr3_nt: TGTGCCAGCAGTTCCTTCCTTCGGGGGAGCGGGGTACAAGAGACCCAGTACTTC
cdr3_aa: CASSSFLRGSGVQETQYF

clone_size: .
j_call: TRBJ2-4
d_call: TRBD1
v_call: TRBV18
cdr3_nt: TGTGCCAGCTCGCCAGACAGGGCGGCCAAAAACATTCAGTACTTC
cdr3_aa: CASSPDRAAKNIQYF

clone_size: .
j_call: TRBJ2-7
d_call: .
v_call: TRBV5-6
cdr3_nt: TGTGCCAGCAGCTCCTTCTGGGCCGCCTACGAGCAGTACTTC
cdr3_aa: CASSSFWAAYEQYF

clone_size: once
j_call: TRBJ1-1
d_call: .
v_call: TRBV11-2
cdr3_nt: TGTGCCAGCAGCCTCGGGGAGGGGGTCGAAGCTTTCTTT
cdr3_aa: CASSLGEGVEAFF

clone_size: .
j_call: TRBJ1-2
d_call: .
v_call: TRBV20-1
cdr3_nt: TGCAGTGCTAGCTGGGGGGATGGCTACACCTTC
cdr3_aa: CSASWGDGYTF

clone_size: .
j_call: TRBJ2-1
d_call: TRBD2
v_call: TRBV6-1
cdr3_nt: TGTGCCAGCAGTGAATATTTAGCGGGAGTTTACAATGAGCAGTTCTTC
cdr3_aa: CASSEYLAGVYNEQFF

clone_size: few
j_call: TRBJ1-4
d_call: .
v_call: TRBV7-9
cdr3_nt: TGTGCCAGCAGCCAGGGACAATTTAATGAAAAACTGTTTTTT
cdr3_aa: CASSQGQFNEKLFF

clone_size: .
j_call: TRBJ1-2
d_call: TRBD1
v_call: TRBV7-9
cdr3_nt: TGTGCCAGCAGCCCACAGGGGGCGAATGGCTACACCTTC
cdr3_aa: CASSPQGANGYTF

clone_size: .
j_call: TRBJ2-5
d_call: .
v_call: TRBV18
cdr3_nt: TGTGCCAGCTCAGGACAGAGGGAGACCCAGTACTTC
cdr3_aa: CASSGQRETQYF

clone_size: .
j_call: TRBJ2-3
d_call: .
v_call: TRBV25-1
cdr3_nt: TGTGCCAGCAGGCGGGGAGATACGCAGTATTTT
cdr3_aa: CASRRGDTQYF

clone_size: few
j_call: TRBJ2-5
d_call: TRBD2
v_call: TRBV5-1
cdr3_nt: TGCGCCAGCAGCTTTGGGAAGCCGGGGGGGACACAAGAGACCCAGTACTTC
cdr3_aa: CASSFGKPGGTQETQYF

clone_size: .
j_call: TRBJ2-5
d_call: .
v_call: TRBV29-1
cdr3_nt: TGCAGCGTTGAGCCTGGGGCCCAAGAGACCCAGTACTTC
cdr3_aa: CSVEPGAQETQYF

clone_size: .
j_call: TRBJ2-1
d_call: .
v_call: TRBV7-9
cdr3_nt: TGTGCCAGCAGCTTAGGCGCGGGGACCTACAATGAGCAGTTCTTC
cdr3_aa: CASSLGAGTYNEQFF

clone_size: few
j_call: TRBJ1-4
d_call: .
v_call: TRBV6-5
cdr3_nt: TGTGCCAGCAGTCTACGGGGGAATGAAAAACTGTTTTTT
cdr3_aa: CASSLRGNEKLFF

clone_size: .
j_call: TRBJ2-7
d_call: .
v_call: TRBV7-8
cdr3_nt: TGTGCCAGCAGCTTAGTGTCTTTGCGGGAATCACCCTACGAGCAGTACTTC
cdr3_aa: CASSLVSLRESPYEQYF

clone_size: .
j_call: TRBJ1-2
d_call: .
v_call: TRBV5-1
cdr3_nt: TGCGCCAGCAGCGCCAGTTCAACCTATGGCTACACCTTC
cdr3_aa: CASSASSTYGYTF

clone_size: .
j_call: TRBJ2-2
d_call: TRBD1
v_call: TRBV9
cdr3_nt: TGTGCCAGCAGCGTAGAAGGCAGGGGGCGTGGCGGGGAGCTGTTTTTT
cdr3_aa: CASSVEGRGRGGELFF

clone_size: .
j_call: TRBJ2-5
d_call: TRBD1
v_call: TRBV19
cdr3_nt: TGTGCCAGTAGTATCGGGACAGGGATGGGGGAAGAGACCCAGTACTTC
cdr3_aa: CASSIGTGMGEETQYF

clone_size: .
j_call: TRBJ2-1
d_call: TRBD1
v_call: TRBV5-1
cdr3_nt: TGCGCCAGCAGCTTGACCGGGACAGGGGTCAATGAGCAGTTCTTC
cdr3_aa: CASSLTGTGVNEQFF

clone_size: .
j_call: TRBJ2-7
d_call: TRBD1
v_call: TRBV5-6
cdr3_nt: TGTGCCAGCAGGAAACTAGACAGGGAAGGCCACGAGCAGTACTTC
cdr3_aa: CASRKLDREGHEQYF

clone_size: .
j_call: TRBJ1-2
d_call: TRBD1
v_call: TRBV5-4
cdr3_nt: TGTGCCAGCAGTTCCGGCGCAGGGGGAACCCTCCGTGGCTACACCTTC
cdr3_aa: CASSSGAGGTLRGYTF

clone_size: once
j_call: TRBJ1-2
d_call: .
v_call: TRBV27
cdr3_nt: TGTGCCAGCAGTTTCCGGCAGGGCTATGGCTACACCTTC
cdr3_aa: CASSFRQGYGYTF

clone_size: .
j_call: TRBJ2-2
d_call: TRBD1
v_call: TRBV7-8
cdr3_nt: TGTGCCAGCAGCCCAAGGAGCGGACAGGACACCGGGGAGCTGTTTTTT
cdr3_aa: CASSPRSGQDTGELFF

clone_size: once
j_call: TRBJ2-7
d_call: TRBD2
v_call: TRBV6-6
cdr3_nt: TGTGCCAGCAGGCGACTAGCGGGAGGCTCCCTCTACGAGCAGTACTTC
cdr3_aa: CASRRLAGGSLYEQYF

clone_size: .
j_call: TRBJ2-5
d_call: TRBD1
v_call: TRBV11-1
cdr3_nt: TGTGCCAGCAGCCCAGACAGGGGCCAAGAGACCCAGTACTTC
cdr3_aa: CASSPDRGQETQYF

clone_size: .
j_call: TRBJ2-1
d_call: TRBD1
v_call: TRBV7-9
cdr3_nt: TGTGCCAGCAGCTTTTTAGGGACAGGGGGCGGCGGGGGAACCAATGAGCAGTTCTTC
cdr3_aa: CASSFLGTGGGGGTNEQFF

clone_size: .
j_call: TRBJ2-7
d_call: .
v_call: TRBV10-3
cdr3_nt: TGTGCCATCAAAAGGGGCGCCCCTACCTACGAGCAGTACTTC
cdr3_aa: CAIKRGAPTYEQYF

clone_size: .
j_call: TRBJ1-1
d_call: .
v_call: TRBV27
cdr3_nt: TGTGCCAGTTCATCCGGACAGCCCCACACTGAAGCTTTCTTT
cdr3_aa: CASSSGQPHTEAFF

clone_size: once
j_call: TRBJ2-1
d_call: TRBD1
v_call: TRBV6-5
cdr3_nt: TGTGCCAGCAGTTACAGCAGGACAGGGAACGAGCAGTTCTTC
cdr3_aa: CASSYSRTGNEQFF

clone_size: .
j_call: TRBJ1-5
d_call: .
v_call: TRBV28
cdr3_nt: TGTGCCAGCAGTCCAGGGGCATTCTATAGCAATCAGCCCCAGCATTTT
cdr3_aa: CASSPGAFYSNQPQHF

clone_size: .
j_call: TRBJ1-3
d_call: TRBD1
v_call: TRBV19
cdr3_nt: TGTGCCAGTAGTGCGGGATCCGGGACAGGGTGGTTGGCTGGAAACACCATATATTTT
cdr3_aa: CASSAGSGTGWLAGNTIYF

clone_size: .
j_call: TRBJ2-1
d_call: .
v_call: TRBV28
cdr3_nt: TGTGCCACCGACGGACAGTTCTACAATGAGCAGTTCTTC
cdr3_aa: CATDGQFYNEQFF

clone_size: .
j_call: TRBJ1-1
d_call: .
v_call: TRBV4-3
cdr3_nt: TGCGCCAGCAGCCAAGATCTCGGGGTCAGGGGTGAAGCTTTCTTT
cdr3_aa: CASSQDLGVRGEAFF

clone_size: .
j_call: TRBJ2-3
d_call: TRBD1
v_call: TRBV6-4
cdr3_nt: TGTGCCAGCAGTGACCGGGACAGGGAAGGAGGTGCAGATACGCAGTATTTT
cdr3_aa: CASSDRDREGGADTQYF

clone_size: .
j_call: TRBJ2-1
d_call: TRBD2
v_call: TRBV27
cdr3_nt: TGTGCCAGCAGAGACCCTAGCGGGATACTCCAAGAAGGATCCTACAATGAGCAGTTCTTC
cdr3_aa: CASRDPSGILQEGSYNEQFF

clone_size: once
j_call: TRBJ2-7
d_call: TRBD2
v_call: TRBV30
cdr3_nt: TGTGCCCTCGGGAGCGGGGGGGGCCTGTACGAGCAGTACTTC
cdr3_aa: CALGSGGGLYEQYF

clone_size: .
j_call: TRBJ2-1
d_call: TRBD2
v_call: TRBV6-6
cdr3_nt: TGTGCCAGCAGAGGGGGACTAGCGGGTCGACGGGATGAGCAGTTCTTC
cdr3_aa: CASRGGLAGRRDEQFF

clone_size: .
j_call: TRBJ2-1
d_call: TRBD2
v_call: TRBV19
cdr3_nt: TGTGCCACCGGAGGGCGGGAGTATAGTCATGAGCAGTTCTTC
cdr3_aa: CATGGREYSHEQFF

clone_size: .
j_call: TRBJ1-2
d_call: .
v_call: TRBV7-9
cdr3_nt: TGTGCCAGCAGCCTAACGGACAGCCTGTACTTGGGCTACACCTTC
cdr3_aa: CASSLTDSLYLGYTF

clone_size: .
j_call: TRBJ2-5
d_call: .
v_call: TRBV4-3
cdr3_nt: TGCGCCAGCAGCCAAAACCTCGGAGAGACCCAGTACTTC
cdr3_aa: CASSQNLGETQYF

clone_size: .
j_call: TRBJ2-5
d_call: TRBD1
v_call: TRBV10-3
cdr3_nt: TGTGCCATCAGTGAGGGACCGGGACAGGGGGGAGAGACCCAGTACTTC
cdr3_aa: CAISEGPGQGGETQYF

clone_size: .
j_call: TRBJ2-5
d_call: TRBD1
v_call: TRBV7-2
cdr3_nt: TGTGCCAGCACCCGGGACAGGGGAGGGGAGACCCAGTACTTC
cdr3_aa: CASTRDRGGETQYF